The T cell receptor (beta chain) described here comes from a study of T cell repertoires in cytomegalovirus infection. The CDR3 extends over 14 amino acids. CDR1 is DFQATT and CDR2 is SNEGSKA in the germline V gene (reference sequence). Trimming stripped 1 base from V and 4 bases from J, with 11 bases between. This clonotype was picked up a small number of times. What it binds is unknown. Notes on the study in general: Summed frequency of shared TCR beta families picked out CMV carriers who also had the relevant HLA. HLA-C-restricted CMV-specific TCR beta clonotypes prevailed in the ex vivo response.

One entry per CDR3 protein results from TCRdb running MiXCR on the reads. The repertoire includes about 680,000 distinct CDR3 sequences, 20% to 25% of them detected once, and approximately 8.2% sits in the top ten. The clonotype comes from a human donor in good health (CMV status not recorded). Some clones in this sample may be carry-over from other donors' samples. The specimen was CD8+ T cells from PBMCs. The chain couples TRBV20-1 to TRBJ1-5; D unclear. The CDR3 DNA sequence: TGCAGTGCTAGAGCGGACCGGGAGAATCAGCCCCAGCATTTT. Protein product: CSARADRENQPQHF.